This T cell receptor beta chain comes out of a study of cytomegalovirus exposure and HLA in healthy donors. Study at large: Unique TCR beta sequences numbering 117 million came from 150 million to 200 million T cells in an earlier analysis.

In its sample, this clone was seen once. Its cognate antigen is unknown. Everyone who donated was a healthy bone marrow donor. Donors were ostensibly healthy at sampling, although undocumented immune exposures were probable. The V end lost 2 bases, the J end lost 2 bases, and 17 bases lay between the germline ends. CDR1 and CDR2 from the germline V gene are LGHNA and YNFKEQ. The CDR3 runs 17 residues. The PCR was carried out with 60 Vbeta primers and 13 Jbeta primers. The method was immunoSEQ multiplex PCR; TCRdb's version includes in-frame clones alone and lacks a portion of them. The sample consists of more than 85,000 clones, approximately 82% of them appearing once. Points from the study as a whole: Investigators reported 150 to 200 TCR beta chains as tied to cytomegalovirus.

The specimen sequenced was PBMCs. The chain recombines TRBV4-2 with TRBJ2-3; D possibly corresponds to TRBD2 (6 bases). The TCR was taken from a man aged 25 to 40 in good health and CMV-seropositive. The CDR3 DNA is TGTGCCAGCAGCCAACAACCCTTTAGCGGACCCACAGATACGCAGTATTTT. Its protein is CASSQQPFSGPTDTQYF.